This T cell receptor (beta chain) is from a study of TIL therapy for anti-PD-1-resistant metastatic lung cancer. Whole-study results and caveats: Patients were highly selected, enriched for treatment-naive, never-smoker and oncogene-addicted cases. Infused TIL clonotypes partially replaced the baseline blood repertoire, then decayed over months.

Sequencing used immunoSEQ v3. Survey-level samples got 1.5 million to 2 million read pairs; deep-level samples got about 5-6.5 million. Repertoires were generated with immunoSEQ multiplex PCR, while TCRdb's copy carries only in-frame clones and drops some. The sample lists 57,000 or so clones, around 90% occurring once. CDR1 is MNHGY, CDR2 SVAAGI, per germline. The ends were cut back, 1 base at V and 3 bases at J, with 13 bases in the middle. This CDR3 spans 15 amino acids. Time point defined: pre-treatment sample, taken before nivolumab and TIL therapy. Remarks on this clone: Its antigen is unknown.

V usage is TRBV6-9 and J usage is TRBJ2-7, with D perhaps TRBD2 (6 bases). This sample comprised blood, obtained at baseline. The receptor was derived from a person aged 25 to 85 with non-small cell lung cancer. In DNA form, the CDR3 reads TGTGCCAGCAGTTATTGCCCGGACTACTACTACGAGCAGTACTTC. Its protein is CASSYCPDYYYEQYF.